Listed here are 11 T cell receptor beta chains from one sample, sequenced in a study of blood T cell repertoires in COVID-19. Sequencing used immunoSEQ multiplex PCR; TCRdb keeps in-frame clones, though not all of them. The repertoire holds approximately 110,000 clones, with roughly 88% as singletons. The source material was peripheral blood. The source is a woman aged 50 to 60 with active or convalescent COVID-19.

The rearrangement uses TRBV11-2 and TRBJ2-7, with 10 bases aligning to TRBD2. Germline values: CDR1 SGHAT, CDR2 FQNNGV. V gave up 3 bases and J gave up 6 bases; unmatched junction bases: 5. This CDR3 region has 14 residues. CDR3 amino acids: CASSFSGRAGEQYF. The DNA of the CDR3 is TGTGCCAGCAGCTTCAGCGGGAGGGCCGGCGAGCAGTACTTC.

V is TRBV7-3 and J is TRBJ2-2; 8 bases map to TRBD2. The V gene's germline CDR1 is SGHTA and CDR2 FQGTGA. V lost 5 bases to trimming and J lost 4 bases; unmatched junction nucleotides: 12. This CDR3 contains 17 residues. CDR3 region: CASSINPGTSPTGELFF. The DNA for the CDR3 is TGTGCCAGCAGCATAAATCCCGGGACTAGTCCCACCGGGGAGCTGTTTTTT.

The chain combines TRBV4-1 with TRBJ1-2; tentative D call: TRBD1 (5 bases). CDR1 and CDR2 (germline): MGHRA, YSYEKL. The CDR3 is 15 amino acids. V was shortened by 1 base and J by 1 base, with 10 bases between the two germline ends. CDR3 region: CASSQGQGSNYGYTF. The DNA of the CDR3 is TGCGCCAGCAGCCAAGGCCAGGGCAGTAACTATGGCTACACCTTC.

V usage is TRBV27 and J usage is TRBJ2-3; D call uncertain. Between the trimmed V and J ends, which lost 0 bases and 4 bases, there was a span of 17 bases. The CDR3 extends over 17 amino acids. Per the germline V gene, CDR1 is MNHEY and CDR2 is SMNVEV (reference sequence). The CDR3 sequence is CASSLSITLKHPDTQYF. The CDR3 region has the DNA TGTGCCAGCAGTTTATCGATTACTTTGAAGCATCCAGATACGCAGTATTTT.

This clone has only one observation. This chain links TRBV7-8 with TRBJ1-2; 7 bases are a match to TRBD1. V lost 3 bases and J lost 0; bases outside the gene matches: 4. This CDR3 spans 15 amino acids. Per germline, CDR1 SGHVS and CDR2 FQNEAQ. The CDR3 region is CASSFGRGPNYGYTF. For the CDR3, the DNA is TGTGCCAGCAGCTTTGGAAGGGGGCCTAACTATGGCTACACCTTC.

The chain carries TRBV15 and TRBJ2-1; D is unclear. The CDR3 is 14 residues long. V dropped 4 bases and J dropped 9 bases, with 16 bases sitting between them. Germline loops: CDR1 LNHNV, CDR2 YYDKDF (reference sequence). The CDR3 sequence: CATSIRTVHVEQFF. CDR3 nucleotide sequence: TGTGCCACCAGCATAAGAACAGTTCATGTTGAGCAGTTCTTC.

The chain links TRBV7-9 to TRBJ1-5; TRBD1 might be the D (6 bases). CDR1 is SEHNR and CDR2 is FQNEAQ in the germline V gene (reference sequence). Trimming took 1 base from V and 4 from J, leaving 11 bases between them. The CDR3 covers 15 residues. The CDR3 coding sequence is TGTGCCAGCAGCTTAGATAGTCAGGGGAATCAGCCCCAGCATTTT. This sequence encodes CASSLDSQGNQPQHF.

The chain links TRBV19 to TRBJ1-2; 7 bases match TRBD1. The CDR3 totals 16 residues. From germline, CDR1 is LNHDA and CDR2 SQIVND (reference sequence). After removal of 5 bases from V and 0 bases from J, the junction contained 9 bases not matched to a gene. This chain's CDR3 is CASSLSGGRANYGYTF. The CDR3 DNA is TGTGCCAGTAGTTTGTCAGGGGGTCGGGCTAACTATGGCTACACCTTC. The full variable domain, its missing parts supplied by reference TRBV19 and TRBJ1-2, is DGGITQSPKYLFRKEGQNVTLSCEQNLNHDAMYWYRQDPGQGLRLIYYSQIVNDFQKGDIAEGYSVSREKKESFPLTVTSAQKNPTAFYLCASSLSGGRANYGYTFGSGTRLTVV.

The chain is built from TRBV6-2 or TRBV6-3 and TRBJ2-1; TRBD2 aligns across 7 bases. The CDR3 contains 14 residues. The V gene's germline CDR1 is MNHEY and CDR2 SVGEGT. Trimming cost V 6 bases and J 3 bases; bases outside gene matches: 5. In DNA form, the CDR3 reads TGTGCCAGCAGCTTAGCGGGCCTCTACAATGAGCAGTTCTTC. Protein product: CASSLAGLYNEQFF.

The V gene is TRBV5-1, the J gene TRBJ1-5; 7 bases match TRBD1. This CDR3 region has 13 residues. The V gene end was trimmed by 2 bases and the J gene end by 5 bases; junction bases not matched to a gene: 1. The germline CDR1 and CDR2 sequences are SGHRS and YFSETQ. CDR3 coding DNA: TGCGCCAGCAGCTTCACAGGGGATCAGCCCCAGCATTTT. Its protein product is CASSFTGDQPQHF.

This clone was detected only a few times. CDR3 nucleotide sequence: TGTGCCAGCAGCATCGGGACAGGGGGCGCATCCTACAATGAGCAGTTCTTC. Translation: CASSIGTGGASYNEQFF. V gene TRBV21-1 combines with J gene TRBJ2-1; whether TRBD1, the table's D call, matches the DNA was not checked. TRBV21-1 is marked as a pseudogene. The CDR3 has 17 residues.